The source of this T cell receptor (beta chain) is a study of blood T cells in healthy people across ages. The germline V gene has CDR1 SGHRS and CDR2 YFSETQ. CDR3 length equals 13 residues. The V end lost 7 bases, the J end lost 4 bases, and 11 bases lay between the germline ends. This clonotype was recorded a few times. It was with a sample-barcoded 5' primer and a J-beta primer mix that a second PCR of roughly 7 to 11 cycles was run. The yield of each sample was at least 2.5 million CDR3-containing paired-end reads. TCRdb analysed the 5' RACE reads with MiXCR anew, one entry per CDR3 protein. The data show some 1.8 million distinct CDR3 sequences, with about two fifths seen just once and roughly 23% held by the top ten.

Sequencing input: blood. V usage is TRBV5-1 and J usage is TRBJ1-4; weak D call: TRBD1 (5 bases). This receptor was taken from a human donor in good health. CDR3 DNA: TGCGCCAGCCGGGACGCCAATAATGAAAAACTGTTTTTT. Translation gives CASRDANNEKLFF.